This passage covers 22 T cell receptor beta chains from one sample sequenced in a study of vaccination effects on CD4 cells after COVID-19. Generated by immunoSEQ multiplex PCR, the TCRdb table keeps only in-frame clones and is missing some. The sample has tens of thousands of clones; about 80% are singletons. Isolation of CD4+ T cells took place after less than 12 days of culture. Confirmation by PCR established that the person had SARS-CoV-2 infection between March and December 2020. Vaccination of participants consisted of two doses of either the BNT162b2 or mRNA-1273 vaccine. No antigen has been identified for these receptors. Sequenced material: CD4+ T cells from PBMCs cultured without peptide, taken after COVID-19 vaccination. The receptors were gathered from a human donor who had a prior SARS-CoV-2 infection.

The genes are TRBV5-1 and TRBJ2-7; D is perhaps TRBD1 (6 bases). Trimming took off 0 bases at V and 5 bases at J, with 18 bases between the two ends. Germline CDR1 is SGHRS and CDR2 is YFSETQ. CDR3 length: 16 residues. CDR3 region: CASSLALGQGKNEQYF. Here the CDR3 DNA reads TGCGCCAGCAGCTTGGCCTTAGGTCAGGGGAAAAACGAGCAGTACTTC.

V usage is TRBV15 and J usage is TRBJ1-4; a possible D gene is TRBD1 (5 bases). The CDR3 sequence is 15 residues long. From germline, CDR1 is LNHNV and CDR2 YYDKDF (reference sequence). V lost 2 bases and J 2 bases, leaving 9 bases between the germline ends. CDR3 bases: TGTGCCACCAGCAGATCCCCAGGGACTAATGAAAAACTGTTTTTT. Protein sequence: CATSRSPGTNEKLFF.

V and J are TRBV28 and TRBJ2-3; no definite D call. The CDR3 spans 14 residues. Trimming pared 5 bases from V and 1 base from J, leaving 10 bases between. From germline, CDR1 is MDHEN and CDR2 SYDVKM. The CDR3 protein is CASSPESRTDTQYF. CDR3 nucleotide sequence: TGTGCCAGCAGTCCTGAATCTCGCACAGATACGCAGTATTTT.

The V and J genes are TRBV11-3 and TRBJ1-2, with 9 bases matching TRBD1. V trimming: 5 bases; J trimming: 4 bases; junction bases outside the gene matches: 8. This CDR3 region has 15 residues. CDR1 is SGHNT, CDR2 YENEEA, per germline. CDR3 sequence reads: CASSPGTGRAYGYTF. CDR3 nucleotide sequence: TGTGCCAGCAGCCCCGGGACAGGGCGCGCCTATGGCTACACCTTC.

This sequence joins TRBV6-5 and TRBJ2-7; D not resolved. The CDR3 covers 14 residues. V was cut by 7 bases and J by 3 bases, with 16 bases left in between. The V gene's germline CDR1 is MNHEY and CDR2 SVGAGI. CDR3 in DNA: TGTGCCAGCACCCCACTCAGGTCCATCTACGAGCAGTACTTC. Encoded protein: CASTPLRSIYEQYF.

The J gene is TRBJ2-4, the V gene TRBV7-2, with D possibly matching TRBD1 (6 bases). The V gene lost 4 bases and the J gene lost 9 bases, with 16 bases spanning the gap. CDR1 and CDR2 from the germline V gene are SGHTA and FQGNSA. The CDR3 is 14 residues long. This CDR3 is CASSSWGRQAIQYF. In nucleotides, the CDR3 is TGTGCCAGCAGCTCATGGGGCCGACAGGCCATTCAGTACTTC.

The rearrangement uses TRBV7-2 and TRBJ2-1, with TRBD2 matching 8 bases. The CDR3 consists of 16 residues. Germline V gene sequence: CDR1 SGHTA, CDR2 FQGNSA. Germline trimming cut 3 bases from V and 8 bases from J; bases unmatched to any gene: 12. The CDR3 DNA reads as TGTGCCAGCAGCTTGGGAAGGGGACTAGGTCTAGATGAGCAGTTCTTC. Amino acid sequence: CASSLGRGLGLDEQFF.

The gene calls are TRBV10-3 and TRBJ2-6, with 7 bases matching TRBD1. V was clipped by 10 bases and J by 0 bases; unmatched bases: 3. The CDR3 totals 14 residues. Germline V gene data show CDR1 as ENHRY and CDR2 as SYGVKD. For the CDR3, the DNA is TGTGCCACACAGGGGTCCTCTGGGGCCAACGTCCTGACTTTC. Its translation: CATQGSSGANVLTF.

The chain couples TRBV19 to TRBJ2-3, with a possible D match to TRBD2 (5 bases). The CDR3 has 14 residues. Between the trimmed V and J ends, which lost 6 bases and 0 bases, there was a span of 10 bases. Per germline, CDR1 LNHDA and CDR2 SQIVND (reference sequence). The CDR3 loop is CASSVERSTDTQYF. The CDR3 region has the DNA TGTGCCAGTAGCGTGGAGCGGAGCACAGATACGCAGTATTTT. The full variable domain, with the rest looked up from reference TRBV19 and TRBJ2-3, is DGGITQSPKYLFRKEGQNVTLSCEQNLNHDAMYWYRQDPGQGLRLIYYSQIVNDFQKGDIAEGYSVSREKKESFPLTVTSAQKNPTAFYLCASSVERSTDTQYFGPGTRLTVL.

This clone showed up just once. The CDR3 loop is CASSSGLAGGSSSYEQYF. DNA of the CDR3: TGTGCCAGTAGTAGCGGACTAGCGGGAGGGTCCAGCTCCTACGAGCAGTACTTC. The chain combines TRBV19 with TRBJ2-7; TRBD2 matches 15 bases. V gave up 4 bases and J gave up 0 bases; unmatched junction bases: 7. The CDR3 runs to 18 residues. Germline V gene sequence: CDR1 LNHDA, CDR2 SQIVND (reference sequence).

This clone turned up a few times. The J gene is TRBJ2-5, the V gene TRBV5-1; 8 nucleotides agree with TRBD2. After removal of 0 bases from V and 1 base from J, the junction contained 8 bases not matched to a gene. CDR3 length: 17 residues. Germline-derived CDR1 and CDR2 are SGHRS and YFSETQ. For the CDR3, the DNA is TGCGCCAGCAGCTTGGCTGGGCGGGGGGAAATCCAAGAGACCCAGTACTTC. Translating it yields CASSLAGRGEIQETQYF.

V usage is TRBV19 and J usage is TRBJ2-1, with 7 nucleotides matching TRBD1. CDR1 is LNHDA, CDR2 SQIVND, per germline (reference sequence). Trimming took 6 bases from V and 2 from J; bases not matched to a gene: 4. The CDR3 totals 14 residues. Written as DNA, the CDR3 is TGTGCCAGTAGCACCGGGACAGCCTACAATGAGCAGTTCTTC. Translating gives CASSTGTAYNEQFF. The entire variable domain, with the rest obtained from reference TRBV19 and TRBJ2-1, is as follows: DGGITQSPKYLFRKEGQNVTLSCEQNLNHDAMYWYRQDPGQGLRLIYYSQIVNDFQKGDIAEGYSVSREKKESFPLTVTSAQKNPTAFYLCASSTGTAYNEQFFGPGTRLTVL.

This clone has a handful of counts. The chain carries TRBV7-9 and TRBJ1-6; unclear D gene. From germline, CDR1 is SEHNR and CDR2 FQNEAQ (reference sequence). The CDR3 extends over 14 amino acids. Trimming shortened V by 1 base and J by 4 bases, and 5 bases separated the two germline ends. The CDR3 is CASSLEQYNSPLHF. The DNA for the CDR3 is TGTGCCAGCAGCTTAGAACAGTATAATTCACCCCTCCACTTT.

The V and J genes are TRBV5-8 and TRBJ2-3; 11 bases are shared with TRBD2. The CDR3 is 18 amino acids. V was pared by 4 bases and J by 0 bases, with 10 bases of the junction left unmatched. Germline V CDR1 and CDR2: SGHTS, YDEGEE. The CDR3 nucleotides are TGTGCCAGCAGCCGGGGGACTAGCGGTTTTGCTAGCACAGATACGCAGTATTTT. Translating gives CASSRGTSGFASTDTQYF. Looking up the rest from reference TRBV5-8 and TRBJ2-3 gives the full variable domain: EAGVTQSPTHLIKTRGQQATLRCSPISGHTSVYWYQQALGLGLQFLLWYDEGEERNRGNFPPRFSGRQFPNYSSELNVNALELEDSALYLCASSRGTSGFASTDTQYFGPGTRLTVL.

The chain couples TRBV7-2 to TRBJ1-1; D remains unclear. V lost 0 bases and J 6 bases, leaving 11 bases between the germline ends. The germline CDR1 and CDR2 sequences are SGHTA and FQGNSA. The CDR3 sequence is 14 residues long. CDR3 sequence (DNA): TGTGCCAGCAGCTTAGCGCTGGCAGCCTCTGAAGCTTTCTTT. This gives the protein CASSLALAASEAFF.

The V and J genes are TRBV5-1 and TRBJ1-3; TRBD1 aligns across 9 bases. The J segment lost 3 bases and the V segment lost 4 bases, leaving 8 bases of the junction unmatched. The CDR3 contains 16 residues. CDR1 is SGHRS and CDR2 is YFSETQ in the germline V gene. CDR3 in amino acids: CASSPDGQGNGNTIYF. In nucleotides, the CDR3 is TGCGCCAGCAGCCCCGATGGACAGGGGAATGGAAACACCATATATTTT.

This chain joins TRBV14 and TRBJ2-1; 9 bases are a match to TRBD2. The CDR3 sequence is 17 residues long. With 2 bases clipped from V and 10 bases from J, the junction kept 15 bases outside the gene matches. Germline values: CDR1 SGHDN, CDR2 FVKESK. The CDR3 protein is CASSQSGIRGGAGEQFF. The DNA of the CDR3 is TGTGCCAGCAGCCAAAGTGGGATTCGCGGGGGGGCAGGGGAGCAGTTCTTC.

The chain links TRBV5-1 to TRBJ2-3; weak D call: TRBD1 (5 bases). V lost 1 base, J lost 6 bases, and 18 bases lay in between. The CDR3 runs 16 residues. Germline CDR1 and CDR2: SGHRS and YFSETQ. The CDR3, as DNA: TGCGCCAGCAGCTTGCGAGTGGCAGGGAATGGGGATACGCAGTATTTT. It codes for CASSLRVAGNGDTQYF.

The chain couples TRBV10-3 to TRBJ1-1; no reliable D call. This CDR3 has 14 residues. From germline, CDR1 is ENHRY and CDR2 SYGVKD. V lost 1 base and J 6 bases, leaving 12 bases between the germline ends. The CDR3 DNA is TGTGCCATCAGTGAGTTAGGAGGCGGGGCTGAAGCTTTCTTT. This translates into CAISELGGGAEAFF.

The J gene is TRBJ2-7, the V gene TRBV3-1 (or the pseudogene TRBV3-2); D ambiguous. This CDR3 region has 12 residues. Germline assignment: CDR1 LGHDT and CDR2 YNNKEL (reference sequence). V was cut by 4 bases and J by 5 bases, with 9 bases left in between. As DNA, the CDR3 is TGTGCCAGCAGCCGCCGCGGTCACGAGCAGTACTTC. Protein sequence: CASSRRGHEQYF.

The chain uses TRBV5-1 and TRBJ2-5, with 8 bases fitting TRBD2. Trimming took 2 bases from V and 3 from J; bases not matched to a gene: 9. The CDR3 is 16 residues long. CDR1 SGHRS and CDR2 YFSETQ come from the germline V gene. The CDR3 here is CASSLNPAGAEETQYF. DNA of the CDR3: TGCGCCAGCAGCTTAAATCCAGCGGGAGCCGAAGAGACCCAGTACTTC.

The chain uses TRBV7-2 and TRBJ2-3; no firm D call. V was clipped by 2 bases and J by 2 bases, with 8 bases between them. This CDR3 comprises 14 residues. Per germline, CDR1 SGHTA and CDR2 FQGNSA. CDR3 region: CASSLLRTTDTQYF. As DNA, the CDR3 is TGTGCCAGCAGCTTATTAAGGACCACAGATACGCAGTATTTT.